The subject of this entry is one T cell receptor beta chain. In its sample, this clone was seen once. The specificity of this receptor is unknown. Base-call qualities are not available, and no considerably larger clone is one nucleotide away. In the prospective study, participants were roughly 18 to 100 years old, resided in approximately 22 geographic areas of the United States, and were enrolled through a virtual design. Cohort assignment in the prospective study relied on participant-reported clinical history from a screening survey and a study questionnaire. For ImmuneRACE Cohort 3, a participant was defined as recovered based on two consecutive negative NP/OP PCR tests, clearance by a healthcare professional, or resolution of symptoms. In the prospective study, whole blood, serum and a nasopharyngeal or oropharyngeal swab were collected from each participant by mobile phlebotomists. Additional blood draws and questionnaires over an approximately two-month period could optionally be provided by prospective study participants. Blood samples from the prospective study were shipped frozen or at room temperature prior to DNA extraction.

TCRbeta CDR3 regions were amplified from genomic DNA using the immunoSEQ Assay, a bias-controlled multiplex PCR. The published analysis was carried out like this. The number of nucleated cells in each sample was estimated by amplification of reference gene primers within the assay. To quantify the absolute abundance of each unique TCRbeta CDR3 rearrangement, sequence reads were collapsed and filtered. For each sample, productive Simpson clonality was calculated by taking the square root of Simpson's diversity index across productive rearrangements. What TCRdb holds here is the immuneACCESS table cut down to in-frame rearrangements. Part of the clones is not present; checked against another copy, under half of the missing clones reflect an unresolved V gene, and the others are unexplained. That table supplies the V and J calls and clone size; D and trimming were determined from the DNA. The sample includes some 350,000 clones, with 75% to 90% observed a single time. The top ten clones comprise 5% to 6% of the sample.

These data belong to a study of blood T cell repertoires in COVID-19 (TCRdb year 2020). Regarding the study in general: Collaborator samples came from the United States, Italy and Spain and covered acute and convalescent phases of COVID-19. The dataset comprised deeply sampled blood TCRbeta repertoires from subjects exposed to, actively infected with, or recovered from COVID-19. HLA class I and class II types, where available, came from metadata supplied by the sample provider rather than from assay-based typing. Sample metadata almost always included a de-identified subject ID, COVID-19 status, age in years and sex. The prospective study material was composed of cDNA or gDNA derived from T cells, B-cell-depleted T cells, or PBMCs. The repertoires were made available in a free public database intended to serve as a resource for research on the immune response to SARS-CoV-2. The samples were drawn from two sources: the first 160 participants of the ongoing ImmuneRACE study, and 1,200 or so subjects contributed by 6 global collaborators.

V is cut by 2 bases and J by 4 bases, and the space between the germline ends is 9 bases. CDR1 is given as MGHRA and CDR2 as YSYEKL, both from the germline V gene. The CDR3 holds 15 amino acids from the cysteine to the phenylalanine. Only CDR3 DNA remains: 45 bases, in frame from the first base. Paper-wide results and their limitations: Clinical and demographic metadata were provided uncurated, with the amount varying by source and participant.

The rearranged segments are TRBV4-1 and TRBJ1-6; TRBD1 is possibly the D segment (6 matching bases). Sequencing was carried out using PBMCs or T cells enriched from blood (not recorded which). The receptor comes from a man aged 30 to 39 who had recovered from COVID-19. The CDR3 region reads CASSQRTDYNSPLHF. In nucleotide form, the sequence is TGCGCCAGCAGCCAAAGGACAGATTATAATTCACCCCTCCACTTT.